This TCR beta chain is from a study of T cells after yellow fever vaccination. Study-level information: Those fractions that held only low numbers of cells were prepared using the SMART-Seq v4 Ultra Low Input RNA kit. Study findings and constraints: Contaminating bulk clonotypes could be abundant in FACS-sorted repertoires. Among primary-vaccination clones, most reappeared after the booster, at about 95% for CD4 and roughly 90% for CD8.

This clonotype was recorded a few times. Its specificity is unknown. V lost 5 bases, J lost 3 bases, and 17 bases lay in between. The germline V gene has CDR1 MNHEY and CDR2 SMNVEV (reference sequence). The CDR3 consists of 16 residues. Template switching by 5'RACE produced TCR cDNA, adding a universal primer site and UMIs. A single record per CDR3 protein comes from TCRdb applying MiXCR to the 5' RACE reads. The sample yields 320,000 or so distinct CDR3 sequences, about 8.3% seen once. This TCR derives from a man between 18 and 35 years old who received the YFV17D yellow fever vaccine. The material was PBMCs, obtained roughly 46 days after the first yellow fever vaccination. This chain joins TRBV27 and TRBJ2-1; tentatively, D is TRBD1 (6 bases). CDR3 in amino acids: CASSQITGLSYNEQFF. The CDR3 DNA reads TGTGCCAGCAGTCAGATAACAGGGTTGAGCTACAATGAGCAGTTCTTC.